The 5 T cell receptor beta chains listed next were all sequenced from one sample in a study of shared clonotypes between healthy human individuals. Some clones are missing from TCRdb's copy, which holds only in-frame ones; the method was immunoSEQ multiplex PCR. The sample consists of approximately 530,000 clones, approximately 95% of them appearing once. Material for sequencing was naive CD4+ T cells sorted from blood. Subset given: CD45RA+ positively selected. The receptors stem from a woman younger than 45 in good health.

J is TRBJ1-2 and V is TRBV7-9; 8 bases agree with TRBD1. Germline CDR1 reads SEHNR; CDR2 reads FQNEAQ (reference sequence). Trimming removed 2 bases from V and 8 bases from J; junction bases left unmatched: 22. The CDR3 is 19 residues long. The CDR3 sequence is CASSLPRNSGQGLSRGYTF. CDR3 in DNA: TGTGCCAGCAGCTTACCCAGAAACTCCGGACAGGGTCTTTCCCGGGGCTACACCTTC.

The chain couples TRBV6-1 to TRBJ2-7; 9 bases match TRBD2. V was clipped by 4 bases and J by 5 bases; unmatched bases: 3. Germline CDR1 is MNHNS and CDR2 is SASEGT. This CDR3 contains 13 residues. The CDR3 loop is CASSVLAGNEQYF. CDR3 coding DNA: TGTGCCAGCAGTGTGCTAGCGGGGAACGAGCAGTACTTC.

This clone was detected only once. This chain joins TRBV27 and TRBJ2-1; 7 bases are a match to TRBD2. CDR3 length: 16 residues. The junction had 5 bases not matched to a gene; V was cut back by 3 bases and J by 0 bases. Germline assignment: CDR1 MNHEY and CDR2 SMNVEV (reference sequence). For the CDR3, the DNA is TGTGCCAGCAGTTTCACTAGCGATAGCTCCTACAATGAGCAGTTCTTC. Protein: CASSFTSDSSYNEQFF.

CDR3 loop: CASSWGAGTGVRAKNIQYF. Written as DNA, the CDR3 is TGTGCCAGTAGCTGGGGTGCCGGGACAGGGGTGAGGGCCAAAAACATTCAGTACTTC. This chain joins TRBV19 and TRBJ2-4, with 10 bases matching TRBD1. J gave up 1 base and V 6 bases, and 15 bases lay outside the gene matches. This CDR3 is built from 19 residues. Per germline, CDR1 LNHDA and CDR2 SQIVND (reference sequence).

The rearrangement links TRBV6-4 to TRBJ2-1; D remains ambiguous. This CDR3 is 15 amino acids long. CDR1 and CDR2 from the germline V gene are MRHNA and SNTAGT. Deletions cut 3 bases from V and 0 bases from J, with 9 bases between. DNA for the CDR3: TGTGCCAGCAGTGATAGAGTAAGCTCCTACAATGAGCAGTTCTTC. Translation: CASSDRVSSYNEQFF.